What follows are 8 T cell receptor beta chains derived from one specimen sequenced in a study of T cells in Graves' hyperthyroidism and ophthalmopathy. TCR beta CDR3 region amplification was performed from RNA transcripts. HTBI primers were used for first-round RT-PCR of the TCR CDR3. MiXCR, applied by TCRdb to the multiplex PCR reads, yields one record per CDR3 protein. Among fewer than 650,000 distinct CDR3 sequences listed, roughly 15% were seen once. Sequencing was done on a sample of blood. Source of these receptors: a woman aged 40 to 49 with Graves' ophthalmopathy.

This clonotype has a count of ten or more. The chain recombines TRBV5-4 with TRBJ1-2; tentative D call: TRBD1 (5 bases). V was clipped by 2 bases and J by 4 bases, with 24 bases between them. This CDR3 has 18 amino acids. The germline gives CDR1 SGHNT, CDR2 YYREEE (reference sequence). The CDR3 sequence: CASSFGSPTAGGFYGYTF. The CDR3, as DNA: TGTGCCAGCAGCTTCGGCAGCCCGACAGCGGGCGGATTCTATGGCTACACCTTC. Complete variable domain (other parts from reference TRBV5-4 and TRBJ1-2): ETGVTQSPTHLIKTRGQQVTLRCSSQSGHNTVSWYQQALGQGPQFIFQYYREEENGRGNFPPRFSGLQFPNYSSELNVNALELDDSALYLCASSFGSPTAGGFYGYTFGSGTRLTVV.

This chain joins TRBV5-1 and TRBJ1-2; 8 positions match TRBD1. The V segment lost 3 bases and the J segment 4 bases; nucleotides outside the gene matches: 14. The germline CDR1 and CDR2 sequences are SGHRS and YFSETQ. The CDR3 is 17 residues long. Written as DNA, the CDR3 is TGCGCCAGCAGCTCTGGTAGCCCCGGGACAGGTATCTATGGCTACACCTTC. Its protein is CASSSGSPGTGIYGYTF.

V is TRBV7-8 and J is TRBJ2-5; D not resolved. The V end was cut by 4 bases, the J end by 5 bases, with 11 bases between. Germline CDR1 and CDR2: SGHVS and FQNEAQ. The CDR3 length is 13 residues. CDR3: CASSSLTGETQYF. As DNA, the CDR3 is TGTGCCAGCAGCTCACTAACCGGCGAGACCCAGTACTTC.

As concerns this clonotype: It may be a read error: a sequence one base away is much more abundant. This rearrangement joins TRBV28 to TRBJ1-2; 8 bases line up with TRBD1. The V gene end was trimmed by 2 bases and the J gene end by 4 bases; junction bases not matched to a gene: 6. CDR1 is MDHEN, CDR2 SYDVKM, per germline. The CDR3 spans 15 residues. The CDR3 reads CASSLPGTGLYGYTF. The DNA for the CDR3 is TGTGCCAGCAGTTTACCCGGGACAGGTCTCTATGGCTACACCTTC.

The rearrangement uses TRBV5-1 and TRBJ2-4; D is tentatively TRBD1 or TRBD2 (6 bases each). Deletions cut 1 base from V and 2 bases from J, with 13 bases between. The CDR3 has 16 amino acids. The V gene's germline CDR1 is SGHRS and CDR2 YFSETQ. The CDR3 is CASSLLGGDSKNIQYF. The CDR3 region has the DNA TGCGCCAGCAGCTTGCTCGGGGGCGATTCCAAAAACATTCAGTACTTC. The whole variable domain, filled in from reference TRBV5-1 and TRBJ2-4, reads KAGVTQTPRYLIKTRGQQVTLSCSPISGHRSVSWYQQTPGQGLQFLFEYFSETQRNKGNFPGRFSGRQFSNSRSEMNVSTLELGDSALYLCASSLLGGDSKNIQYFGAGTRLSVL.

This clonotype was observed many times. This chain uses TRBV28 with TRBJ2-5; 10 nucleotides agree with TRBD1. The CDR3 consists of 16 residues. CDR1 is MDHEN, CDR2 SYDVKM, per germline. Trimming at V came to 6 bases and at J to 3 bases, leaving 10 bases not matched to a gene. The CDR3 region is CASSIPGQGVEETQYF. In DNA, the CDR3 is TGTGCCAGCAGCATACCCGGACAGGGGGTTGAAGAGACCCAGTACTTC.

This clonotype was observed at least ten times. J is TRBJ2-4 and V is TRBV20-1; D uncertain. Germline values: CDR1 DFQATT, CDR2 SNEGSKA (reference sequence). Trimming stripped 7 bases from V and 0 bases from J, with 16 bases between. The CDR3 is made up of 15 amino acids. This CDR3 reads CSGEDGWGAKNIQYF. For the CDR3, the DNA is TGCAGTGGCGAGGACGGGTGGGGAGCCAAAAACATTCAGTACTTC.

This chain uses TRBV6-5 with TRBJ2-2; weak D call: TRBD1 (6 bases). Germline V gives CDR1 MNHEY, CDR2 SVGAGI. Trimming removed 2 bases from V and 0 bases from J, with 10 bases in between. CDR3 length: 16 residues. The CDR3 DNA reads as TGTGCCAGCAGTTACCTCAGGGGCGCGAACACCGGGGAGCTGTTTTTT. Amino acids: CASSYLRGANTGELFF.